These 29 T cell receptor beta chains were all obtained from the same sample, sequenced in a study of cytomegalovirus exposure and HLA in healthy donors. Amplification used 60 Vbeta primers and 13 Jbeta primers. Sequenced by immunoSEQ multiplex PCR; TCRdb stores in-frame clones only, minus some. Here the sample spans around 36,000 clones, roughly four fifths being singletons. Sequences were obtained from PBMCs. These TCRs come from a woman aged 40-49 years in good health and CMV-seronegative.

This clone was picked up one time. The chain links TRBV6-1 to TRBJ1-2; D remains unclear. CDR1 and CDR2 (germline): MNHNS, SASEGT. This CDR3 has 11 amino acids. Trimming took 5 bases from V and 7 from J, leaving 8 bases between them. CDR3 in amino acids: CASSSPGGYTF. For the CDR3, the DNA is TGTGCCAGCAGTTCTCCAGGTGGCTACACCTTC.

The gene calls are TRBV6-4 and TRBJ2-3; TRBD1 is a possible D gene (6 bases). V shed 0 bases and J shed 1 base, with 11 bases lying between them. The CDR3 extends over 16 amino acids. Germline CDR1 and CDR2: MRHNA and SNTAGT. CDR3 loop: CASSDSQGKRTDTQYF. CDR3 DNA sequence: TGTGCCAGCAGTGACTCACAGGGAAAACGCACAGATACGCAGTATTTT.

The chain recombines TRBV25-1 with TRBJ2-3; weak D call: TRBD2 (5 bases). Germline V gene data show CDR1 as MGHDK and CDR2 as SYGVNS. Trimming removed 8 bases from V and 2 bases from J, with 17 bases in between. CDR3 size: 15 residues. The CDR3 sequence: CASSSTTILTDTQYF. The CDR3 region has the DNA TGTGCCAGCTCCTCTACGACTATCCTCACAGATACGCAGTATTTT.

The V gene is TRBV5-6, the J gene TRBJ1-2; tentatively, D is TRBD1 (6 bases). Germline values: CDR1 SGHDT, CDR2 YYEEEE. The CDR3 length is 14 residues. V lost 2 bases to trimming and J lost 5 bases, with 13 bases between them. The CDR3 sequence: CASSFRTEPYGYTF. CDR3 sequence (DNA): TGTGCCAGCAGCTTCCGGACAGAACCTTATGGCTACACCTTC.

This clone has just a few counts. CDR3 loop: CASSSGHLGETQYF. The CDR3 DNA sequence: TGCGCCAGCAGTTCTGGACATTTAGGAGAGACCCAGTACTTC. The gene calls are TRBV5-1 and TRBJ2-5; D is perhaps TRBD1 (5 bases). Trimming removed 5 bases from V and 4 bases from J, with 15 bases in between. The germline V gene has CDR1 SGHRS and CDR2 YFSETQ. This CDR3 has 14 residues.

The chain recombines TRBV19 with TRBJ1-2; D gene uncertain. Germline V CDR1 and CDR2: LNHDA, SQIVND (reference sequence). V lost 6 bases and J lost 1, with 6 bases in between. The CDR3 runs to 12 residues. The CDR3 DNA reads TGTGCCAGTAGGGAGGATAACTATGGCTACACCTTC. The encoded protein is CASREDNYGYTF.

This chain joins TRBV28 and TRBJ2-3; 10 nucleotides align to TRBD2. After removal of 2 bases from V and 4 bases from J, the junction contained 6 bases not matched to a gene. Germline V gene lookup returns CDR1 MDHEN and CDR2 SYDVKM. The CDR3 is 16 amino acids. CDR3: CASSLSQRGGPDTQYF. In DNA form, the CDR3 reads TGTGCCAGCAGTTTAAGCCAGCGGGGGGGCCCAGATACGCAGTATTTT.

Here the CDR3 DNA reads TGTGCCAGCACCCCGGGACACCTCTCCTACGAGCAGTACTTC. As protein: CASTPGHLSYEQYF. This chain uses TRBV7-9 with TRBJ2-7; tentative D call: TRBD1 (6 bases). The germline V gene encodes CDR1 SEHNR and CDR2 FQNEAQ (reference sequence). The CDR3 consists of 14 residues. The V end was cut by 7 bases, the J end by 0 bases, with 13 bases between.

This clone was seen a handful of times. The CDR3 nucleotides read TGTGCCAGCAGTATCGCGACAGGGAATTCACCCCTCCACTTT. Protein sequence: CASSIATGNSPLHF. The rearrangement uses TRBV6-5 and TRBJ1-6, with 7 bases identical to TRBD1. The germline V gene has CDR1 MNHEY and CDR2 SVGAGI. J lost 7 bases, V lost 5 bases, and 5 bases had no gene match. The CDR3 runs 14 residues.

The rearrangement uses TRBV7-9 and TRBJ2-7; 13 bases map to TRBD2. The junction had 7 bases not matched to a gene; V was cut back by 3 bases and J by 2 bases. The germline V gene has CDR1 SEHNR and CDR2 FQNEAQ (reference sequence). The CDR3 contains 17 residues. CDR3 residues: CASSFLNGLAGAYEQYV. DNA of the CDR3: TGTGCCAGCAGCTTTCTGAATGGACTAGCGGGGGCCTACGAGCAGTACGTC.

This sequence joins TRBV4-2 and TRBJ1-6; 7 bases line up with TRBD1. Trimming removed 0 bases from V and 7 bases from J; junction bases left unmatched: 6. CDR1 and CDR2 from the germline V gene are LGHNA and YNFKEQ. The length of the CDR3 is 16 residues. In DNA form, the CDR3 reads TGTGCCAGCAGCCAAGATTTGGGACAGCAAAATTCACCCCTCCACTTT. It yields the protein CASSQDLGQQNSPLHF.

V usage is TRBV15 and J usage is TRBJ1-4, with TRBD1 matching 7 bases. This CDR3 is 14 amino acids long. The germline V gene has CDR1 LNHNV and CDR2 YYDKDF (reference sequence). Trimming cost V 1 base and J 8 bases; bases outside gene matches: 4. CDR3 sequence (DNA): TGTGCCACCAGCAGAGGGACAGGCATAGAAAAACTGTTTTTT. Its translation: CATSRGTGIEKLFF. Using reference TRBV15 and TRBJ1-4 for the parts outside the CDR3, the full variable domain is DAMVIQNPRYQVTQFGKPVTLSCSQTLNHNVMYWYQQKSSQAPKLLFHYYDKDFNNEADTPDNFQSRRPNTSFCFLDIRSPGLGDTAMYLCATSRGTGIEKLFFGSGTQLSVL.

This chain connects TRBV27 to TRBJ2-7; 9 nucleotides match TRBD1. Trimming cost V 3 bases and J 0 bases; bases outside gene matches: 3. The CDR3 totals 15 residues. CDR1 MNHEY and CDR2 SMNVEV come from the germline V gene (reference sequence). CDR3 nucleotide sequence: TGTGCCAGCAGTTTCGGGACAGGGAGCTCCTACGAGCAGTACTTC. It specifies CASSFGTGSSYEQYF.

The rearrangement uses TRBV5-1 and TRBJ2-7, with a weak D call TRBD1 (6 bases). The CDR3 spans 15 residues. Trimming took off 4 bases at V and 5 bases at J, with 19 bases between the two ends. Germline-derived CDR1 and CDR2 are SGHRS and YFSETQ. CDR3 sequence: CASSGRHLGANEQYV. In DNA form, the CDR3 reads TGCGCCAGCAGCGGCCGACACCTGGGGGCGAACGAGCAGTACGTC.

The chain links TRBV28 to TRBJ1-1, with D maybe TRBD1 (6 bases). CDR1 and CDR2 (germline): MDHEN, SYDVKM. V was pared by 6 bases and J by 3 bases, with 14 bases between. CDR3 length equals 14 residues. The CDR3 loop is CASSTGFRDTEAFF. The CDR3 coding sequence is TGTGCCAGCAGCACAGGGTTCAGAGACACTGAAGCTTTCTTT.

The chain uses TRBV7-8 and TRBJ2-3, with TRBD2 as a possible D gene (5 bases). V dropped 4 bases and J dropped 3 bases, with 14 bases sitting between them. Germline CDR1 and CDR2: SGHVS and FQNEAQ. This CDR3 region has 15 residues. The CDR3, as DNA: TGTGCCAGCAGCTCGGACTGGTCTAGGACAGATACGCAGTATTTT. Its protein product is CASSSDWSRTDTQYF.

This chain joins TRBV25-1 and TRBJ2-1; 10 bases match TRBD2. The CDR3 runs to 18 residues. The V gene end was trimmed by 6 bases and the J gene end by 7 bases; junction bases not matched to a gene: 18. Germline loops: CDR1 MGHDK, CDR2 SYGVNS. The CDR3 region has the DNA TGTGCCAGCAGCCCCTTTTTGAGCGGGGGGGCCATTGTTAATGAGCAGTTCTTC. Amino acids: CASSPFLSGGAIVNEQFF.

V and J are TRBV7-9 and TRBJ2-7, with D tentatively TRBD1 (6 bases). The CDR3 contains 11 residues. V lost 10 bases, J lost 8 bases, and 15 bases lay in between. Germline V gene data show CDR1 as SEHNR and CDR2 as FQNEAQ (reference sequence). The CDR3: CATSPTGKQYF. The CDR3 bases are TGTGCCACTTCACCTACAGGGAAGCAGTACTTC.

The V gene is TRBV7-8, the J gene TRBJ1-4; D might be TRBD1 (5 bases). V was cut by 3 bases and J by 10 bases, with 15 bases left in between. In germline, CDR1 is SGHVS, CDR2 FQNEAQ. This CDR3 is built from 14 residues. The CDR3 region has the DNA TGTGCCAGCAGCTTCAGGGAACCGGGCCGAAAACTGTTTTTT. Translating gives CASSFREPGRKLFF.

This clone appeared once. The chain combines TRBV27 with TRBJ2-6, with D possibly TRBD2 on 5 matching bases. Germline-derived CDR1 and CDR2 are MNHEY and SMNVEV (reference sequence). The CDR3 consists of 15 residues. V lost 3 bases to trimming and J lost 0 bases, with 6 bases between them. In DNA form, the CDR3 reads TGTGCCAGCAGTTTCGGAGGCTCTGGGGCCAACGTCCTGACTTTC. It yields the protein CASSFGGSGANVLTF.

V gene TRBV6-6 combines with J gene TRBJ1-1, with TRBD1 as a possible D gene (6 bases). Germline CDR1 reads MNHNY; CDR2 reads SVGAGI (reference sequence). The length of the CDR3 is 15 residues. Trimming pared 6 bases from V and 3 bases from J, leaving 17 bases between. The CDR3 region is CASRDRTVFYTEAFF. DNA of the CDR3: TGTGCCAGCAGAGATAGGACAGTTTTCTACACTGAAGCTTTCTTT.

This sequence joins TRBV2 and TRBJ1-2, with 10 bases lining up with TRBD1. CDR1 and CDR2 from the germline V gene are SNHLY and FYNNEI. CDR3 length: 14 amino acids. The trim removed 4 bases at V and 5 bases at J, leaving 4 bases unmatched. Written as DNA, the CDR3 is TGTGCCAGCAGTGGGGACAGGGGCGAGTATGGCTACACCTTC. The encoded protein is CASSGDRGEYGYTF.

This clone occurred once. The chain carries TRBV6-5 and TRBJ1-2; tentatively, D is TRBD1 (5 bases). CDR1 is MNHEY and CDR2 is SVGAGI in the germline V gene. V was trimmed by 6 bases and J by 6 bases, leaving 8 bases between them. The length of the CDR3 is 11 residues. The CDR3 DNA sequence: TGTGCCAGCAGGCAGGGCCATGGCTACACCTTC. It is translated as CASRQGHGYTF.

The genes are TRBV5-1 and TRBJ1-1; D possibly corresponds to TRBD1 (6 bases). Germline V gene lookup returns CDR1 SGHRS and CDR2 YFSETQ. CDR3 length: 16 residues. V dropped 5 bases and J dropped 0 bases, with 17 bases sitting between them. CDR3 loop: CASRNLPGTLNTEAFF. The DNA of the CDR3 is TGCGCCAGCAGAAACCTTCCCGGGACACTGAACACTGAAGCTTTCTTT.

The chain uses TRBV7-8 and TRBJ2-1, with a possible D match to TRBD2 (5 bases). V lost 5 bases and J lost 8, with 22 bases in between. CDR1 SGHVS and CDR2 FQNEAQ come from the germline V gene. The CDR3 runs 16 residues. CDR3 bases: TGTGCCAGCAGCGCCTACGCGGGTAGTGTTGGGTATGAGCAGTTCTTC. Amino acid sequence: CASSAYAGSVGYEQFF.

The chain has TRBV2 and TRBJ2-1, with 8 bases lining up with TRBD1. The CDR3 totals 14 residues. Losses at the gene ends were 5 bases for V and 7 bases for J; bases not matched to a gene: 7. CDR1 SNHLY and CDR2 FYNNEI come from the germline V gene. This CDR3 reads CASSLDRAGNEQFF. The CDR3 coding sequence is TGTGCCAGCAGTCTGGACAGGGCTGGGAATGAGCAGTTCTTC.

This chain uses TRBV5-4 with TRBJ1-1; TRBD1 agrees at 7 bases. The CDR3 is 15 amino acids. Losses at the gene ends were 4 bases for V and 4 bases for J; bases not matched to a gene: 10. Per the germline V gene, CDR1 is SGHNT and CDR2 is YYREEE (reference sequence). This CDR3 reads CASSDRQGFITEAFF. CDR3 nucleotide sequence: TGTGCCAGCAGCGACCGACAGGGATTTATCACTGAAGCTTTCTTT.

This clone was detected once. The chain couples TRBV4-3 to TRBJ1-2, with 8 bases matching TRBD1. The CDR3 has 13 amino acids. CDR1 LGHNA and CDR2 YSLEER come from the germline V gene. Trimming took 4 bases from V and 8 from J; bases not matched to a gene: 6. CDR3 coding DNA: TGCGCCAGCAGCCCAGACAGGGGAGAAGGCTACACCTTC. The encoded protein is CASSPDRGEGYTF.

The CDR3 loop reads CASSPRAAGYNSPLHF. CDR3 in DNA: TGTGCCAGCAGCCCAAGGGCCGCGGGCTATAATTCACCCCTCCACTTT. This chain uses TRBV7-2 with TRBJ1-6; D is unclear. V lost 5 bases and J lost 3, with 14 bases in between. The CDR3 consists of 16 residues. CDR1 and CDR2 from the germline V gene are SGHTA and FQGNSA.